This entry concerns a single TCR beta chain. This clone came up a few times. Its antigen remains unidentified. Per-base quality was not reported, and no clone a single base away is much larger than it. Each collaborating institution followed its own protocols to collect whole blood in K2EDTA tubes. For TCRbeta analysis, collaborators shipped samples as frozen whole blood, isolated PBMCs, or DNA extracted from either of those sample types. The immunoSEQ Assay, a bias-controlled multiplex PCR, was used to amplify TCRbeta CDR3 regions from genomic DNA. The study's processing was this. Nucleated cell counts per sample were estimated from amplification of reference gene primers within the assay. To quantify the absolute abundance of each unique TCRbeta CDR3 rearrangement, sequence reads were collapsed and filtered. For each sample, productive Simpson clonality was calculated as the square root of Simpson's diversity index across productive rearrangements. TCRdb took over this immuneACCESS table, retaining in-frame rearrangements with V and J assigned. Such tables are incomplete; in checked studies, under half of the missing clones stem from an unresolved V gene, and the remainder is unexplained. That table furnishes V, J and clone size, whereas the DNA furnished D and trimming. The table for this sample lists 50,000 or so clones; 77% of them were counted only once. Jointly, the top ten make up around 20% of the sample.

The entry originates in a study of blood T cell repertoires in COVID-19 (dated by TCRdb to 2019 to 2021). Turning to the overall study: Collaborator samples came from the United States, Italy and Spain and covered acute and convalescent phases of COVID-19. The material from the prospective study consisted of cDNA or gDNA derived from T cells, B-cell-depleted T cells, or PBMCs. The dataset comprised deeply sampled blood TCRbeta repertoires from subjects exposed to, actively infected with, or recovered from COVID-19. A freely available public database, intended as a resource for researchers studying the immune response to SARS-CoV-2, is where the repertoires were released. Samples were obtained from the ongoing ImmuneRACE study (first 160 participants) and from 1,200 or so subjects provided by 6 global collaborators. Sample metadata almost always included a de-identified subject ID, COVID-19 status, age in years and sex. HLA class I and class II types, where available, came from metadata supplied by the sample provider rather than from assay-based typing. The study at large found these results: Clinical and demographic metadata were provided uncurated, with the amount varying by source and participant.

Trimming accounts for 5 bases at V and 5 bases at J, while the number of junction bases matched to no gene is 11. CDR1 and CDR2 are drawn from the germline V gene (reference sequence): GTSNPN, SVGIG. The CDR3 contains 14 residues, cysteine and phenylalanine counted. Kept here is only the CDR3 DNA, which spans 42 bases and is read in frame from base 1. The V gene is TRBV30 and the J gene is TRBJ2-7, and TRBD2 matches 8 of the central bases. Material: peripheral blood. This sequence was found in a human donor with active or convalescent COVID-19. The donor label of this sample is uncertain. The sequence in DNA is TGTGCCTGGGGACACGGGGGGGCTGGGAACGAGCAGTACTTC. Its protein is CAWGHGGAGNEQYF.